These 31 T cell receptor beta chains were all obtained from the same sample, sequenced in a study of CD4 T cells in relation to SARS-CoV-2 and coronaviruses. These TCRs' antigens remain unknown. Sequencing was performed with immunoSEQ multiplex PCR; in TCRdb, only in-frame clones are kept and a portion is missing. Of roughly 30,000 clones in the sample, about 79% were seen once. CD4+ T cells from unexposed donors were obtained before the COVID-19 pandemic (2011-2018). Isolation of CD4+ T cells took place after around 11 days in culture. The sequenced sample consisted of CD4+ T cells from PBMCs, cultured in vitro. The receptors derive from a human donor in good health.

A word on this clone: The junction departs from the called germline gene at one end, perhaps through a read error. The CDR3 is CASSLGSNNEQFF. The CDR3 nucleotides read TGTGCCAGCAGCTTAGGCTCCAACAATGAGCAGTTCTTC. This chain joins TRBV11-3 and TRBJ2-1; D gene ambiguous. Germline CDR1 is SGHNT and CDR2 is YENEEA. The CDR3 has 13 residues.

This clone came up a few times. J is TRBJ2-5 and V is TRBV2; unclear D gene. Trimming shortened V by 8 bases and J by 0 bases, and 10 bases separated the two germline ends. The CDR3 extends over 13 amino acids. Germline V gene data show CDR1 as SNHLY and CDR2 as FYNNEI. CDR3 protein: CASRSRNQETQYF. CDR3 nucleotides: TGTGCCAGCCGTTCCAGAAACCAAGAGACCCAGTACTTC.

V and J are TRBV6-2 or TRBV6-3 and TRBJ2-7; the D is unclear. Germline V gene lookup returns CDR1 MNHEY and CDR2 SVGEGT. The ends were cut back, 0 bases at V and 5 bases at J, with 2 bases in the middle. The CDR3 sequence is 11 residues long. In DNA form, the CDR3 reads TGTGCCAGCAGTTACTCACACGAGCAGTACTTC. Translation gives CASSYSHEQYF.

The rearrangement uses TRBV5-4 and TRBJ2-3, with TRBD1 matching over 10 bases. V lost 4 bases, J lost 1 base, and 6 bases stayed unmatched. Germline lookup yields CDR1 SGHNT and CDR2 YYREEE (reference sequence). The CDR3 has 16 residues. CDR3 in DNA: TGTGCCAGCAGCCCCCTGGACAGGGGGGGCACAGATACGCAGTATTTT. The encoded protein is CASSPLDRGGTDTQYF.

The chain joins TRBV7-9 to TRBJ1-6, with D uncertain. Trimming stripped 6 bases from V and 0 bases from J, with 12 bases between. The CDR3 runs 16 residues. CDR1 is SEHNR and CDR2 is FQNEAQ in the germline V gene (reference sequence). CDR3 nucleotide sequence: TGTGCCAGCAGACCGCCCCCAGGCTCCTATAATTCACCCCTCCACTTT. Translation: CASRPPPGSYNSPLHF. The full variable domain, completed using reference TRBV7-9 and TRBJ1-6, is DTGVSQNPRHKITKRGQNVTFRCDPISEHNRLYWYRQTLGQGPEFLTYFQNEAQLEKSRLLSDRFSAERPKGSFSTLEIQRTEQGDSAMYLCASRPPPGSYNSPLHFGNGTRLTVT.

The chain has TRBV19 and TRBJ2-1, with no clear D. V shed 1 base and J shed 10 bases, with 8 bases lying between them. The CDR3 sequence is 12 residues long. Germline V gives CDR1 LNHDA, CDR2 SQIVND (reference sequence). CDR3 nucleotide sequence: TGTGCCAGTAGTATAGGTATGGGGGAGCAGTTCTTC. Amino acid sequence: CASSIGMGEQFF. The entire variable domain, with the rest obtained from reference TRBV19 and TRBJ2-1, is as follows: DGGITQSPKYLFRKEGQNVTLSCEQNLNHDAMYWYRQDPGQGLRLIYYSQIVNDFQKGDIAEGYSVSREKKESFPLTVTSAQKNPTAFYLCASSIGMGEQFFGPGTRLTVL.

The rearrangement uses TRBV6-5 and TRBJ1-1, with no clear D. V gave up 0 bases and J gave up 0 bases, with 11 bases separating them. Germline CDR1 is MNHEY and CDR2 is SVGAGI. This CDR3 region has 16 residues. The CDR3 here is CASSYSSADLNTEAFF. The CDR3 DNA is TGTGCCAGCAGTTACTCGAGTGCCGACCTGAACACTGAAGCTTTCTTT.

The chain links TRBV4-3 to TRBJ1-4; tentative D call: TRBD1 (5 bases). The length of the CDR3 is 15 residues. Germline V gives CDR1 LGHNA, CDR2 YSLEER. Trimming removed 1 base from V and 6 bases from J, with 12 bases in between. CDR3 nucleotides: TGCGCCAGCAGCCAAGGACCGGGGGAAGATGAAAAACTGTTTTTT. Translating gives CASSQGPGEDEKLFF.

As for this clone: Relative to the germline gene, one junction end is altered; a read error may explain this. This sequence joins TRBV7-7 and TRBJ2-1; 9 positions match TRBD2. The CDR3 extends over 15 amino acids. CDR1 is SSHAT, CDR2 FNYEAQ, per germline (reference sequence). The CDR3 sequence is CASSLVSGRGNEQFF. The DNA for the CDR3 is TGTGCTAGCAGCTTGGTTAGCGGGAGAGGCAATGAGCAGTTCTTC.

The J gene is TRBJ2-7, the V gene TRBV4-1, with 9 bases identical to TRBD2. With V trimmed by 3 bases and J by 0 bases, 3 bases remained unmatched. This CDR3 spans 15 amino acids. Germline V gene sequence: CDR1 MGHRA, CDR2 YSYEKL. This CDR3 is CASSQGLAVSYEQYF. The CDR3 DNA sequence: TGCGCCAGCAGCCAGGGACTAGCCGTCTCCTACGAGCAGTACTTC.

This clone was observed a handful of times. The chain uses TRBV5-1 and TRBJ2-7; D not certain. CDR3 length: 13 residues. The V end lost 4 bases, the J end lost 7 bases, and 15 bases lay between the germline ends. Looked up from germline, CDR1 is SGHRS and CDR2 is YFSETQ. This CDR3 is CASSEVTEVEQYF. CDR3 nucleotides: TGCGCCAGCAGCGAGGTGACCGAAGTTGAGCAGTACTTC.

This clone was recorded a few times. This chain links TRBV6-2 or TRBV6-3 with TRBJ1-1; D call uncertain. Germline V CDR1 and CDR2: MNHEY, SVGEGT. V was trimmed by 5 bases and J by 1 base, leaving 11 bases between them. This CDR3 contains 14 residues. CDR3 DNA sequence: TGTGCCAGCAGTCCCAGCGACAAGAACACTGAAGCTTTCTTT. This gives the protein CASSPSDKNTEAFF.

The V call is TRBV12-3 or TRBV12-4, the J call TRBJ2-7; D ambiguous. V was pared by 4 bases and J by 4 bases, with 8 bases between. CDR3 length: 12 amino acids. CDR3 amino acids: CASSYQGYEQYF. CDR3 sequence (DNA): TGTGCCAGCAGTTACCAAGGGTACGAGCAGTACTTC.

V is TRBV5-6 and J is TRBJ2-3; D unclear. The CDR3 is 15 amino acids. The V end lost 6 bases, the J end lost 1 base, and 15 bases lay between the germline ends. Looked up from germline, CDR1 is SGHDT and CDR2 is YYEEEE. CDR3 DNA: TGTGCCAGCACCCCATGGGGATGGGGCACAGATACGCAGTATTTT. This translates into CASTPWGWGTDTQYF.

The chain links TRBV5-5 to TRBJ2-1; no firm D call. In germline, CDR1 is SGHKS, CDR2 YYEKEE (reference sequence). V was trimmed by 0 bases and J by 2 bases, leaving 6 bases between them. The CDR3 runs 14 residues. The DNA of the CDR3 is TGTGCCAGCAGCTTGGAGTATACCTACAATGAGCAGTTCTTC. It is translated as CASSLEYTYNEQFF.

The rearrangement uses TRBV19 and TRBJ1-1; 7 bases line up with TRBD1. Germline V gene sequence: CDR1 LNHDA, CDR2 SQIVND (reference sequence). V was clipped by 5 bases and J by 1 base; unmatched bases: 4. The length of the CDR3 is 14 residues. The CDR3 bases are TGTGCCAGTAGTCCCGGGACAGCGAACACTGAAGCTTTCTTT. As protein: CASSPGTANTEAFF.

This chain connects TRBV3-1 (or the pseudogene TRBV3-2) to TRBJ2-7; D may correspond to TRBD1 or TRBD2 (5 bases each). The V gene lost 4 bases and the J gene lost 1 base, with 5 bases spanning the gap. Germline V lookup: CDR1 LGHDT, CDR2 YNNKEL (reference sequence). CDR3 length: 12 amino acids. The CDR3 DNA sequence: TGTGCCAGCAGCCGGGGGTCCTACGAGCAGTACTTC. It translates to CASSRGSYEQYF.

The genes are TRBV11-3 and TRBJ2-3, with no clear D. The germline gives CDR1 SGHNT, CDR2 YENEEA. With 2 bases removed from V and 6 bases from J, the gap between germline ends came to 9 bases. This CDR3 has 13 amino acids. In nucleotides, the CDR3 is TGTGCCAGCAGCTTAACTTCCCTGGATACGCAGTATTTT. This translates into CASSLTSLDTQYF.

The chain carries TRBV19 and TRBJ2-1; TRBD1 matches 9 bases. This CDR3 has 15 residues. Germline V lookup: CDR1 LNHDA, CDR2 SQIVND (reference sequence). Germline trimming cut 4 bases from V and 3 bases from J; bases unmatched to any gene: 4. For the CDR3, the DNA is TGTGCCAGTAGTACGACAGGGGGTCGCTACAATGAGCAGTTCTTC. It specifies CASSTTGGRYNEQFF.

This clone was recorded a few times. The DNA of the CDR3 is TGTGCCAGCAGCTTGGCGGGCTGGAACACCGGGGAGCTGTTTTTT. Protein: CASSLAGWNTGELFF. This chain links TRBV7-2 with TRBJ2-2, with a tentative D call TRBD2 (5 bases). V lost 3 bases to trimming and J lost 1 base, with 9 bases between them. Germline V gene sequence: CDR1 SGHTA, CDR2 FQGNSA. The CDR3 has 15 amino acids.

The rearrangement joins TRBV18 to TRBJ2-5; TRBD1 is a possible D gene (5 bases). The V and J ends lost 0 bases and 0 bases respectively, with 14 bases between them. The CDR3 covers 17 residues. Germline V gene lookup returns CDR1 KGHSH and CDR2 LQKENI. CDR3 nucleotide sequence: TGTGCCAGCTCACCACCGAGGACACCTCAGTACCAAGAGACCCAGTACTTC. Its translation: CASSPPRTPQYQETQYF.

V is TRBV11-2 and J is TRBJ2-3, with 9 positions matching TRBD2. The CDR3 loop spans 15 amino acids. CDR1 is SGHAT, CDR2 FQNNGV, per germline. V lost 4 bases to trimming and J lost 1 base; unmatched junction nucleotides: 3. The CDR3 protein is CASSSWTSGTDTQYF. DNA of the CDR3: TGTGCCAGCAGCTCCTGGACTAGCGGCACAGATACGCAGTATTTT.

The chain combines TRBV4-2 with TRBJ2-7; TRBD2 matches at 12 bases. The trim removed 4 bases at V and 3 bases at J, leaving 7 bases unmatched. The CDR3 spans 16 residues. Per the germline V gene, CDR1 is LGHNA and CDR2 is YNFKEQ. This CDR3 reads CASSPSSGRGVYEQYF. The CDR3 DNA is TGTGCCAGCAGCCCTTCTAGCGGGAGGGGGGTCTACGAGCAGTACTTC.

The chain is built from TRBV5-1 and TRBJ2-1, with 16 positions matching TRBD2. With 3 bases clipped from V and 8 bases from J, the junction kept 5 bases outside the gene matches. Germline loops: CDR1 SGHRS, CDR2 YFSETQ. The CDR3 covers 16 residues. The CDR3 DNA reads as TGCGCCAGCAGCTGGGGGACTAGCGGGAGGGTCCATGAGCAGTTCTTC. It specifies CASSWGTSGRVHEQFF.

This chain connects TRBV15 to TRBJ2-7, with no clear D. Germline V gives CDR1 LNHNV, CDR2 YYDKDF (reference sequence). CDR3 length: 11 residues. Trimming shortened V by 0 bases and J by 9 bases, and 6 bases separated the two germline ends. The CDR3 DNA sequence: TGTGCCACCAGCAGAGACAGGAGGCAGTACTTC. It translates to CATSRDRRQYF.

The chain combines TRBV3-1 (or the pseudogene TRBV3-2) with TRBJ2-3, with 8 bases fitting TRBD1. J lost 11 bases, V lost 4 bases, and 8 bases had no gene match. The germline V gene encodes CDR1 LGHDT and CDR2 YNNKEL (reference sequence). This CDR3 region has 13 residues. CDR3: CASSPEQGVEQYF. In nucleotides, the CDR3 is TGTGCCAGCAGCCCCGAACAGGGGGTCGAGCAGTATTTT.

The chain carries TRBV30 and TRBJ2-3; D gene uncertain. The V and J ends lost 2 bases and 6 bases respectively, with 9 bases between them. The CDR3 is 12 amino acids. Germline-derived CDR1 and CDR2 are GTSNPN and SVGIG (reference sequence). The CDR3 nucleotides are TGTGCCTGGAGTCCCCCCGGGGATACGCAGTATTTT. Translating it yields CAWSPPGDTQYF.

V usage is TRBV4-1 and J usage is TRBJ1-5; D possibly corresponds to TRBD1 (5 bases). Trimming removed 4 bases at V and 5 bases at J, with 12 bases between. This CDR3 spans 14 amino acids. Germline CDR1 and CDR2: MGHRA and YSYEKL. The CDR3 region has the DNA TGCGCCAGCAGCCCAGTCGGGGGGGATCAGCCCCAGCATTTT. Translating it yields CASSPVGGDQPQHF.

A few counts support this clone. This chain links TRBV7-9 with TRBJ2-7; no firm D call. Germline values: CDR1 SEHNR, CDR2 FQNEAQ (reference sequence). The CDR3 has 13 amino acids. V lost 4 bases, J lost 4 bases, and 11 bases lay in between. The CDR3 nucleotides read TGTGCCAGCAGCTCTCAAGGGATTTACGAGCAGTACTTC. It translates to CASSSQGIYEQYF.

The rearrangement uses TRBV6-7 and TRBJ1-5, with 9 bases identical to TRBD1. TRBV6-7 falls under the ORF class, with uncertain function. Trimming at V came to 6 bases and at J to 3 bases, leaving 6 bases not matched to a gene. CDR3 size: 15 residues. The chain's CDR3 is CASSSGQGSNQPQHF. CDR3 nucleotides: TGTGCCAGCAGCTCGGGACAGGGATCCAATCAGCCCCAGCATTTT.

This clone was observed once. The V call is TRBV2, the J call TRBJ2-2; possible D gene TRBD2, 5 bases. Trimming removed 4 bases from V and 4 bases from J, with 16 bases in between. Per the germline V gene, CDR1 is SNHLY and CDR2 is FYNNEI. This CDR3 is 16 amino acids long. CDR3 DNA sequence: TGTGCCAGCAGTGTCGGGCCTGGACTGGGCACCGGGGAGCTGTTTTTT. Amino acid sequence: CASSVGPGLGTGELFF. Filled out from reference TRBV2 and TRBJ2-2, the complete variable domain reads EPEVTQTPSHQVTQMGQEVILRCVPISNHLYFYWYRQILGQKVEFLVSFYNNEISEKSEIFDDQFSVERPDGSNFTLKIRSTKLEDSAMYFCASSVGPGLGTGELFFGEGSRLTVL.